This T cell receptor (beta chain) was recovered during a study of cytomegalovirus exposure and HLA in healthy donors. Study-level information: A data release that came early held roughly 90 million unique TCRs from HLA-typed donors.

As for this clone: What it binds is unknown.

The CDR3 is made up of 14 amino acids. CDR1 is SGHRS and CDR2 is YFSETQ in the germline V gene. Between the trimmed V and J ends, which lost 2 bases and 2 bases, there was a span of 10 bases. Overall study findings and caveats: Across donors, presence/absence analyses took sequencing depth to be roughly uniform. The Asian-associated ancestry cluster reportedly had fewer N-insertions than the roughly 670-donor mean in a later analysis.

PCR involved 60 Vbeta and 13 Jbeta primers. The method was immunoSEQ multiplex PCR; TCRdb's version includes in-frame clones alone and lacks a portion of them. The sample's table shows 130,000 to 150,000 clones. This receptor was taken from a male donor in good health and CMV-seronegative. The chain recombines TRBV5-1 with TRBJ2-5; D is unresolved. The sequencing sample was made of PBMCs. The CDR3 reads CASSFRHGQETQYF. DNA of the CDR3: TGCGCCAGCAGCTTTAGACACGGACAAGAGACCCAGTACTTC.